This T cell receptor (beta chain) was documented in a study of blood T cell repertoires in COVID-19. Study background: Donors in the United States, Italy and Spain gave samples during acute or convalescent COVID-19. PBMCs, B-cell-depleted T cells, or T cells were the source of the cDNA or gDNA that made up the material.

Trimming cost V 3 bases and J 4 bases; bases outside gene matches: 3. Germline-derived CDR1 and CDR2 are MNHEY and SMNVEV (reference sequence). The CDR3 runs to 14 residues. As handled by the study authors: Cell counts per sample came from amplifying reference gene primers. Using immunoSEQ multiplex PCR, the repertoire was profiled, and TCRdb retains in-frame clones only, with some absent. V and J calls and clone size are copied from that table; D and trimming were computed from the DNA. The top ten hold 4.6% of the sample, which has 250,000 or so clones, roughly 89% seen once. The chain uses TRBV27 and TRBJ2-1; 7 bases map to TRBD2. What was sequenced was peripheral blood. This TCR derives from a woman aged 35 to 49 who had recovered from COVID-19. The CDR3 here is CASSLSGAYNEQFF. CDR3 sequence (DNA): TGTGCCAGCAGTTTGAGCGGGGCATACAATGAGCAGTTCTTC.